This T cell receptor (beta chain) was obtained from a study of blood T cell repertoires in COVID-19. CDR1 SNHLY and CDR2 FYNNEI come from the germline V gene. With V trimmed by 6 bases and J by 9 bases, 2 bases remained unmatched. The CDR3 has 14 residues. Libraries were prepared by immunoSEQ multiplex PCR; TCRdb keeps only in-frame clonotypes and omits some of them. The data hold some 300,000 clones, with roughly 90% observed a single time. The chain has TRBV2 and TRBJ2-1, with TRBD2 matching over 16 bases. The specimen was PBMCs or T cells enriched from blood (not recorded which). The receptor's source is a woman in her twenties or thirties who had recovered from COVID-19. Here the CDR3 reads CASRGTSGRGEQFF. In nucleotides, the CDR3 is TGTGCCAGCAGGGGGACTAGCGGGAGGGGTGAGCAGTTCTTC.